The 10 T cell receptor beta chains in this list originate from one sample, sequenced in a study of shared clonotypes between healthy human individuals. Positive CCR7 selection of CD45RO-negative cells yielded the naive CD8 cells, and terminally differentiated effector memory CD45RA+ cells were excluded. Sequencing used immunoSEQ multiplex PCR; TCRdb keeps in-frame clones, though not all of them. The sample yields about 2,200,000 clones, about 92% seen once. Material: naive CD8+ T cells from PBMCs. These receptors originate from a man between 18 and 35 years old in good health. Some clones in this sample may be carry-over from other donors' samples.

The rearrangement uses TRBV5-6 and TRBJ2-1, with D possibly being TRBD2 (6 bases). From germline, CDR1 is SGHDT and CDR2 YYEEEE. Trimming stripped 1 base from V and 8 bases from J, with 16 bases between. This CDR3 has 15 amino acids. The CDR3 reads CASSLLANYRDEQFF. The DNA for the CDR3 is TGTGCCAGCAGCTTGCTAGCGAACTACCGGGATGAGCAGTTCTTC.

V is TRBV27 and J is TRBJ1-3; 7 nucleotides align to TRBD1. Losses at the gene ends were 5 bases for V and 4 bases for J; bases not matched to a gene: 8. Germline V gene data show CDR1 as MNHEY and CDR2 as SMNVEV (reference sequence). CDR3 length equals 15 residues. The CDR3 nucleotides read TGTGCCAGCAGTCCAGACCGGGACAGAGGAAACACCATATATTTT. It yields the protein CASSPDRDRGNTIYF.

The gene calls are TRBV5-6 and TRBJ2-7; 9 positions match TRBD1. V trimming: 3 bases; J trimming: 6 bases; junction bases outside the gene matches: 10. The CDR3 totals 15 residues. Germline V lookup: CDR1 SGHDT, CDR2 YYEEEE. The CDR3 sequence: CASSSPGTGSSEQYF. As DNA, the CDR3 is TGTGCCAGCAGCTCTCCCGGGACAGGGAGTAGCGAGCAGTACTTC.

V gene TRBV10-3 combines with J gene TRBJ2-1; D unresolved. The CDR3 has 15 amino acids. Germline V gives CDR1 ENHRY, CDR2 SYGVKD. V was clipped by 2 bases and J by 3 bases, with 11 bases between them. For the CDR3, the DNA is TGTGCCATCAGTGAGGGTAGCAACCGCTACAATGAGCAGTTCTTC. It specifies CAISEGSNRYNEQFF.

The chain is built from TRBV28 and TRBJ2-6, with D hard to call. Germline V gene sequence: CDR1 MDHEN, CDR2 SYDVKM. V gave up 6 bases and J gave up 0 bases, with 15 bases separating them. The CDR3 sequence is 17 residues long. CDR3 in amino acids: CASRTPAVSSGANVLTF. The CDR3 bases are TGTGCCAGCAGAACCCCCGCAGTGAGCTCTGGGGCCAACGTCCTGACTTTC. The full variable domain, with the rest looked up from reference TRBV28 and TRBJ2-6, is DVKVTQSSRYLVKRTGEKVFLECVQDMDHENMFWYRQDPGLGLRLIYFSYDVKMKEKGDIPEGYSVSREKKERFSLILESASTNQTSMYLCASRTPAVSSGANVLTFGAGSRLTVL.

This clone was seen a single time. The sample carries other DNA sequences with the same CDR3. The V call is TRBV2, the J call TRBJ2-7, with 7 bases identical to TRBD2. CDR1 SNHLY and CDR2 FYNNEI come from the germline V gene. V shed 4 bases, J shed 3 bases, and the junction held 3 bases outside the gene matches. The CDR3 contains 13 residues. As DNA, the CDR3 is TGTGCCAGCAGTGGGTCGGGGGGCTACGAGCAGTACTTC. It translates to CASSGSGGYEQYF.

As regards this clone: The sample has other DNA sequences that encode this CDR3 too. V usage is TRBV27 and J usage is TRBJ2-1; TRBD1 agrees at 10 bases. This CDR3 is 15 amino acids long. V dropped 3 bases and J dropped 4; count of bases not matched to a gene: 3. Germline assignment: CDR1 MNHEY and CDR2 SMNVEV (reference sequence). Written as DNA, the CDR3 is TGTGCCAGCAGTTTCAGACAGGGGGCTTACAATGAGCAGTTCTTC. Encoded protein: CASSFRQGAYNEQFF.

The chain carries TRBV27 and TRBJ2-1; no definite D call. Germline values: CDR1 MNHEY, CDR2 SMNVEV (reference sequence). The CDR3 spans 13 residues. V lost 3 bases and J lost 6, with 9 bases in between. The CDR3 protein is CASSFSPRNEQFF. CDR3 sequence (DNA): TGTGCCAGCAGTTTCAGCCCCCGCAATGAGCAGTTCTTC.

This chain joins TRBV4-1 and TRBJ2-3; no clear D gene. The CDR3 runs 16 residues. V lost 4 bases, J lost 2 bases, and 16 bases lay in between. CDR1 MGHRA and CDR2 YSYEKL come from the germline V gene. The CDR3 spells CASSPPATFLTDTQYF. CDR3 DNA: TGCGCCAGCAGCCCCCCCGCTACCTTTCTCACAGATACGCAGTATTTT.

The rearrangement links TRBV2 to TRBJ2-1; the match to TRBD2 covers 9 bases. The CDR3 contains 15 residues. Germline V CDR1 and CDR2: SNHLY, FYNNEI. J was trimmed by 4 bases and V by 6 bases; bases with no gene match: 7. The CDR3 sequence: CASRAGGTFYNEQFF. In nucleotides, the CDR3 is TGTGCCAGCAGGGCGGGAGGGACATTTTACAATGAGCAGTTCTTC.